A selection of T cell receptor beta chains follows, all from one sample in a study of T cell responses to AZD1222 COVID-19 vaccine. Profiling relied on immunoSEQ multiplex PCR, and the TCRdb table lists in-frame clones only, not all of them. The sample records about 130,000 clones, approximately 90% being singletons. The input for sequencing was peripheral blood, taken on day 0 of AZD1222 vaccination. These receptor sequences come from an adult in good health. Each CDR3 is given with its conserved first and last residue. The D gene is left open where the match is weak. Clone size is shown for a subset of rows, as once, few, many or a class of expanded clone.

TRBJ1-1	TRBV10-3	-	-	TGTGCCATCAGTGAGTCTGGAGGGTCGGACACTGAAGCTTTCTTT	CAISESGGSDTEAFF
TRBJ1-1	TRBV6-1	-	-	TGTGCCAGCAGTGAACAGCAGAGGCAGAACACTGAAGCTTTCTTT	CASSEQQRQNTEAFF
TRBJ1-1	TRBV6-5	-	-	TGTGCCAGCAGTTACTGGGTGGGCACTGAAGCTTTCTTT	CASSYWVGTEAFF
TRBJ1-2	TRBV28	TRBD1	once	TGTGCCAGCAGTTTATGGACAGGGGGGAATGGTGGCTACACCTTC	CASSLWTGGNGGYTF
TRBJ2-6	TRBV11-2	-	once	TGTGCCAGCTCAACCGACAGGTTTAACTCTGGGGCCAACGTCCTGACTTTC	CASSTDRFNSGANVLTF
TRBJ2-1	TRBV7-2	TRBD2	-	TGTGCCAGCAGCTTAGTAGCGGGGGGATACAATGAGCAGTTCTTC	CASSLVAGGYNEQFF
TRBJ1-5	TRBV12-5	TRBD1	-	TGTGCTAGTGGTTTCGCAGGGACAGGGTACAATCAGCCCCAGCATTTT	CASGFAGTGYNQPQHF
TRBJ2-1	TRBV5-1	TRBD2	-	TGCGCCAGCAGCCCGGCCTCGGGAGGGCCCTTCAATGAGCAGTTCTTC	CASSPASGGPFNEQFF
TRBJ1-6	TRBV10-2	TRBD1	-	TGCGCCAGCAGGGGAGAAATGACAGGGGTGGATTCACCCCTCCACTTT	CASRGEMTGVDSPLHF
TRBJ2-5	TRBV3-1/TRBV3-2	-	few	TGTGCCAGCAGCCAAGCTCCCCAAGAGACCCAGTACTTC	CASSQAPQETQYF
TRBJ2-3	TRBV19	-	-	TGTGCCAGTAGTATAGTTATTGGGATCTCTAGCACAGATACGCAGTATTTT	CASSIVIGISSTDTQYF
TRBJ1-5	TRBV7-9	-	-	TGTGCCAGCAGCTTATGGGAGCAGCCCCAGCATTTT	CASSLWEQPQHF
TRBJ1-4	TRBV5-1	-	-	TGCGCCAGCAGCTCGACATCTTCTAATGAAAAACTGTTTTTT	CASSSTSSNEKLFF
TRBJ1-2	TRBV4-1	-	few	TGCGCCAGCAGCCAAGTAATTGGTCTTGGGCAGGCCCTTAAGGGGAACTATGGCTACACCTTC	CASSQVIGLGQALKGNYGYTF
TRBJ2-3	TRBV18	-	-	TGTGCCAGCTCACACCCAACCCAGGGAGATACGCAGTATTTT	CASSHPTQGDTQYF
TRBJ1-2	TRBV20-1	-	-	TGCAGTGCTCCAGGGAACTATGGCTACACCTTC	CSAPGNYGYTF
TRBJ2-1	TRBV18	TRBD2	-	TGTGCCAGCTCACCCGTCCGGGGGGAAACCTACAATGAGCAGTTCTTC	CASSPVRGETYNEQFF
TRBJ1-1	TRBV27	-	-	TGTGCCAGCAGCCGCCCCCCAGGGAGAGGGGGGAACGCTGAAGCTTTCTTT	CASSRPPGRGGNAEAFF
TRBJ2-3	TRBV5-1	-	-	TGCGCCAGCAGCGTGACAGGTCGGAGTACAGATACGCAGTATTTT	CASSVTGRSTDTQYF
TRBJ1-4	TRBV7-9	-	-	TGTGCCAGCAGCTTACCGATTGTTGCAACTAATGAAAAACTGTTTTTT	CASSLPIVATNEKLFF
TRBJ1-2	TRBV6-5	-	-	TGTGCCAGCAGCCCCAACAGGGTAGCTAACTATGGCTACACCTTC	CASSPNRVANYGYTF
TRBJ2-2	TRBV6-5	-	-	TGTGCCAGCGGGAGTACCGGGGAGCTGTTTTTT	CASGSTGELFF
TRBJ2-5	TRBV18	-	few	TGTGCCAGCAGATCACGGGGGCCGGGAGAGACCCAGTACTTC	CASRSRGPGETQYF
TRBJ1-2	TRBV5-8	TRBD1	-	TGTGCCAGCAGCTTGGCCGGCAGGGGGAGGTATGGCTACACCTTC	CASSLAGRGRYGYTF
TRBJ1-1	TRBV9	-	-	TGTGCCAGCAGCCCACGGACGGGAAACCTGAACACTGAAGCTTTCTTT	CASSPRTGNLNTEAFF
TRBJ1-2	TRBV6-6	-	-	TGTGCCAGCAGTTATTCTCAAGGACCCACAGGTGGCTACACCTTC	CASSYSQGPTGGYTF
TRBJ1-1	TRBV5-1	-	-	TGCGCCAGCAGCCTAGGGACACTTTACACTGAAGCTTTCTTT	CASSLGTLYTEAFF
TRBJ2-1	TRBV19	-	-	TGTGCCAGTAGCTTTTACAATGAGCAGTTCTTC	CASSFYNEQFF
TRBJ2-7	TRBV14	-	-	TGTGCCAGCAGCCAAGGGCTGCGGGGAGGCCTTGGCGAGCAGTACTTC	CASSQGLRGGLGEQYF
TRBJ1-5	TRBV6-5	-	-	TGTGCCAGCAGGGGCTTTAGCAATCAGCCCCAGCATTTT	CASRGFSNQPQHF
TRBJ1-1	TRBV29-1	-	-	TGCAGTGGGGAGTCGGGAAACACTGAAGCTTTCTTT	CSGESGNTEAFF
TRBJ2-2	TRBV6-5	-	-	TGTGCCAGCTGGGACACTTCAACCGGGGAGCTGTTTTTT	CASWDTSTGELFF
TRBJ2-5	TRBV19	-	-	-	CASSTSGTGGTQYF
TRBJ1-2	TRBV19	TRBD1	-	TGTGCCAGTAGTCCGGGACAGGGCGTCCTTGGTGGCTACACCTTC	CASSPGQGVLGGYTF
TRBJ1-2	TRBV27	-	-	TGTGCCAGCAGTTTTAGCCCTCAGGCTTATGGCTACACCTTC	CASSFSPQAYGYTF
TRBJ2-2	TRBV14	-	-	TGTGCCAGCAGCCAGACTCGCTGGGAGCTGTTTTTT	CASSQTRWELFF
TRBJ2-2	TRBV28	-	-	TGTGCCAGCAGTTTCCTCGACAAGAACACCGGGGAGCTGTTTTTT	CASSFLDKNTGELFF
TRBJ1-2	TRBV29-1	TRBD1	-	TGCAGCGTTAACGGTCGGGACAGCTCCCCCCAGGGCTACACCTTC	CSVNGRDSSPQGYTF
TRBJ1-2	TRBV28	-	few	TGTGCCAGCATCACCGCGGGAGAGCCTAACTATGGCTACACCTTC	CASITAGEPNYGYTF
TRBJ1-4	TRBV5-1	-	-	TGCGCCAGCAGCTTGGTTTCTCCAGGGAGTGAAAAACTGTTTTTT	CASSLVSPGSEKLFF
TRBJ1-1	TRBV7-6	TRBD1	-	TGTGCCAGCAGCTTGGACAGGGGGAGCACTGAAGCTTTCTTT	CASSLDRGSTEAFF
TRBJ1-5	TRBV9	-	-	TGTGCCAGCAGCGTAAGGGGGGTCGGTCAGCCCCAGCATTTT	CASSVRGVGQPQHF
TRBJ1-1	TRBV6-5	-	-	TGTGCCAGCAGGGAGCTTAGATCGAACACTGAAGCTTTCTTT	CASRELRSNTEAFF
TRBJ2-2	TRBV19	-	few	TGTGCCAGTACGAAGCCCGGGGAGCTGTTTTTT	CASTKPGELFF
TRBJ1-6	TRBV19	-	-	TGTGCCAGTAGGAGTAACCTGATCGATCTCTCACCCCTCCACTTT	CASRSNLIDLSPLHF
TRBJ2-2	TRBV7-7	TRBD2	few	TGTGCCAGCAGCTTACGGACTAGCGGTAACACCGGGGAGCTGTTTTTT	CASSLRTSGNTGELFF
TRBJ1-5	TRBV28	-	-	TGTGCCAGCAGTTTGGGGGGACGGATAGATCAGCCCCAGCATTTT	CASSLGGRIDQPQHF
TRBJ1-5	TRBV19	TRBD1	-	TGTGCCAGTAGTAGGGACAGGCCCCCTTATAGCAATCAGCCCCAGCATTTT	CASSRDRPPYSNQPQHF
TRBJ2-5	TRBV9	TRBD1	-	TGTGCCAGCAGCCCTTACCTAAGGGGGCATCAAGAGACCCAGTACTTC	CASSPYLRGHQETQYF
TRBJ2-5	TRBV4-2	-	-	TGTGCCAGCAGCCAAGAGCCCCCCGGAGAGACCCAGTACTTC	CASSQEPPGETQYF
TRBJ1-5	TRBV19	-	few	TGTGCCAGTAGACCCGTAGGGGGGCAGCGCAATCAGCCCCAGCATTTT	CASRPVGGQRNQPQHF